This T cell receptor (beta chain) was observed in a study of T-cell reconstitution after alpha-beta-depleted transplantation in children. Preparation of the TCRbeta library involved a method that used unique molecular identifiers. TCRdb reprocessed the PCR reads via MiXCR and lists one record per CDR3 protein. Of hundreds of thousands of distinct CDR3 sequences listed, 12% are singletons. This clonotype was seen at least ten times. Unmatched junction bases numbered 6, after V lost 2 bases and J lost 6 bases. CDR3 length: 16 amino acids. Germline V lookup: CDR1 SEHNR, CDR2 FQNEAQ (reference sequence). Sequencing was performed on PBMCs from the stem cell graft donor, taken from the stem cell graft. This receptor was obtained from a human donor who donated a stem cell graft to a child with acute lymphoblastic leukemia. The rearrangement joins TRBV7-9 to TRBJ2-2, with TRBD2 matching 10 bases. The DNA of the CDR3 is TGTGCCAGCAGCTTACCAGCGGGGGGGCCCCCCGGGGAGCTGTTTTTT. This encodes CASSLPAGGPPGELFF.